A selection of T cell receptor beta chains follows, all from one sample in a study of OX40 agonist ivuxolimab in advanced cancers. The method was immunoSEQ multiplex PCR; TCRdb's version includes in-frame clones alone and lacks a portion of them. The sample contains about 73,000 clones, about 81% of which appear only once. Sequences were derived from CD4+ or CD8+ T cells sorted from blood, sampled in a trial of the OX40 agonist ivuxolimab. These receptors all come from an adult with an advanced solid tumor such as melanoma, head and neck, liver or kidney cancer. CDR3s leave out the opening cysteine and the closing phenylalanine or tryptophan. Some rows mark clone size as missing; the rest say once, few, many or name a class of expanded clone.

. TRBJ2-7 TRBV5-1 ASSGGQGPYEQY
. TRBJ2-1 TRBV5-1 ASSLGGQVRGSHNEQF
. TRBJ1-1 TRBV6-6 ASSPKMGYTEAF
. TRBJ1-5 TRBV7-9 ASSLAKSGYQPQH
. TRBJ2-1 TRBV5-1 ASSRGQGLSYNEQF
. TRBJ1-5 TRBV11-2 ASSFDRGQPQH
. TRBJ2-1 TRBV7-3 ASSSGSGTRLSNEQF
. TRBJ2-5 TRBV19 ASSSLAGGPQETQY
. TRBJ2-3 TRBV7-3 ASSFTAGSSSSGGVH
. TRBJ1-2 TRBV4-2 ASSQEVRTGPLYGYT
. TRBJ2-4 TRBV6-5 ASSRGLAKNIQY
. TRBJ2-7 TRBV12-1 ASSFPGGRVAETYEQY
. TRBJ2-7 TRBV7-2 ASSGLAGESGAYEQY
. TRBJ2-3 TRBV12-5 ASGLGRLAGGTDTQY
. TRBJ1-6 TRBV11-2 ASSLRAGGSSYNSPLH
. TRBJ1-2 TRBV7-8 ASSPRDRGRADADRDGYT
. TRBJ1-5 TRBV4-3 ASSQDEGNQPQH
. TRBJ1-1 TRBV5-4 ASSQDQFPNTEAF
. TRBJ2-1 TRBV28 ASTLGGGPSYNEQF
. TRBJ1-4 TRBV5-6 ASSSISANEKLF
few TRBJ2-1 TRBV7-9 ASSLGLASVLTNEQF
. TRBJ2-4 TRBV7-2 ASSLRGTSQGKNIQY
many TRBJ1-4 TRBV5-1 ASTPGGATNEKLF
. TRBJ2-5 TRBV5-4 ASSLAGSQETQY
. TRBJ1-1 TRBV19 ASSINQYGNTEAF
once TRBJ1-2 TRBV5-4 ASSLVRQGESGYT
. TRBJ1-3 TRBV4-2 ASSLGEQAISGNTIY
. TRBJ2-1 TRBV19 ASSIGPNEQF
. TRBJ1-4 TRBV5-1 ASSSFPAEKLF
. TRBJ2-6 TRBV11-2 ASGPGLAGNSGANVLT
once TRBJ1-2 TRBV19 ASTTRGSEYGYT
. TRBJ1-1 TRBV2 ASRNTEAF
. TRBJ1-1 TRBV28 ASQPSGQGGWYTEAF
. TRBJ1-6 TRBV4-2 ASSPEGNSPLH
. TRBJ1-2 TRBV7-2 ASSLAIYRGANYGYT
once TRBJ1-2 TRBV7-9 ASSLEFGAPRAYGYT
. TRBJ1-3 TRBV14 ASSQELYPGRTGNTIY
. TRBJ2-5 TRBV11-2 ASSILAGIQETQY
once TRBJ1-1 TRBV5-6 ASSWGGVRESENTEAF
. TRBJ2-2 TRBV28 ASSTGRSTGELF
once TRBJ1-2 TRBV11-2 ASSLIQGNYGYT